The rows below give T cell receptor beta chains drawn from one sample of a study of cytomegalovirus exposure and HLA in healthy donors. Produced via immunoSEQ multiplex PCR; TCRdb's table is partial and in-frame only. The sample shows around 100,000 clones, about 60% of them seen only once. The sequencing input was PBMCs. These receptors all stem from a woman between 25 and 40 years old in good health and CMV-seronegative. The CDR3 runs from the conserved cysteine through the conserved F or W. The order of the fields is V gene, J gene, clone size, D gene, CDR3 DNA, CDR3 protein. The D gene is left open where the match is weak. A row's size may be missing; if present it is once, few, many or a size class.

TRBV6-5,TRBJ2-5,NA,NA,TGTGCCAGCATGGACTATCAAGAGACCCAGTACTTC,CASMDYQETQYF
TRBV7-9,TRBJ2-2,NA,TRBD2,TGTGCCAGCAGCTTAAGTCTAGCGGGAGGCACCGGGGAGCTGTTTTTT,CASSLSLAGGTGELFF
TRBV9,TRBJ2-5,NA,TRBD2,TGTGCCAGCAGCGTCGTCGGACTAGCGGAAGAGACCCAGTACTTC,CASSVVGLAEETQYF
TRBV9,TRBJ2-7,NA,NA,TGTGCCAGCAGCTTACAGTCCGGGAGAGGGTACGAGCAGTACTTC,CASSLQSGRGYEQYF
TRBV5-1,TRBJ1-4,NA,NA,TGCGCCAGCAGCGCTAGAGATCCTAATGAAAAACTGTTTTTT,CASSARDPNEKLFF
TRBV2,TRBJ2-7,once,TRBD2,TGTGCCAGCAGGAGAGGGTCTAGCGGGAGCTCCTACGAGCAGTACTTC,CASRRGSSGSSYEQYF
TRBV28,TRBJ1-2,NA,TRBD1,TGTGCCAGCAGTTTATACCGCGGGACAGGGGAGGTTGGCTACACCTTC,CASSLYRGTGEVGYTF
TRBV19,TRBJ2-7,few,NA,TGTGCCAGTAGTGTTCCGGGAAGGGTCAACGAGCAGTACTTC,CASSVPGRVNEQYF
TRBV4-2,TRBJ2-5,few,TRBD2,TGTGCCAGCAGCCAAGATCTCACTAGCGGGAGGGTGGGAGAGACCCAGTACTTC,CASSQDLTSGRVGETQYF
TRBV7-2,TRBJ1-2,NA,NA,TGTGCCAGCAGTAGTAGTGGTCAGGTTTATGGCTACACCTTC,CASSSSGQVYGYTF
TRBV6-1,TRBJ2-7,NA,TRBD1,TGTGCCAGCAGTGAATGGGGACAGGGGGTCTACGAGCAGTACTTC,CASSEWGQGVYEQYF
TRBV6-1,TRBJ1-1,NA,TRBD1,TGTGCCAGCAGACTCCCGGGACAGAGTTTCGAAGCTTTCTTT,CASRLPGQSFEAFF
TRBV28,TRBJ1-1,once,NA,TGTGCCAGCAGTCGCAGACAGATTTGTTCCACTGAAGCTTTCTTT,CASSRRQICSTEAFF
TRBV5-6,TRBJ2-1,few,TRBD2,TGTGCCAGCAGCCCTGTACTAGCGCATGAGCAGTTCTTC,CASSPVLAHEQFF
TRBV4-1,TRBJ2-7,few,TRBD1,TGCGCCAGCAGCCAAGGGACAGGGACCTACGAGCAGTACTTC,CASSQGTGTYEQYF
TRBV6-1,TRBJ1-5,NA,NA,TGTGCCAGCAGTCCAGGGAAGTTTAGCAATCAGCCCCAGCATTTT,CASSPGKFSNQPQHF
TRBV10-1,TRBJ2-5,NA,NA,TGCGCCAGCAGTGAGTCGAGGGCGGACCACCAAGAGACCCAGTACTTC,CASSESRADHQETQYF
TRBV6-5,TRBJ2-1,few,NA,TGTGCCAGCAGGACAGACAGTAATGAGCAGTTCTTC,CASRTDSNEQFF
TRBV6-1,TRBJ1-2,NA,NA,TGTGCCAGCAGTGTTGGACAGAACTATGGCTACACCTTC,CASSVGQNYGYTF
TRBV6-5,TRBJ1-5,NA,NA,TGTGCCAGCAAGGCAGGATTAAGCAATCAGCCCCAGCATTTT,CASKAGLSNQPQHF
TRBV30,TRBJ1-2,NA,NA,TGTGCCTGGAGTGTAGGGGACTATGGCTACACCTTC,CAWSVGDYGYTF
TRBV28,TRBJ1-5,few,NA,TGTGCCAGCAGTTTCCTAATGCAGCCCCAGCATTTT,CASSFLMQPQHF
TRBV5-4,TRBJ2-3,NA,TRBD2,TGTGCCAGCAGCTTCCTAGCGGGAGAAGATACGCAGTATTTT,CASSFLAGEDTQYF
TRBV7-2,TRBJ2-3,NA,NA,TGTGCCAGCAGCTGGAGCGGGCGTAACACAGATACGCAGTATTTT,CASSWSGRNTDTQYF
TRBV11-2,TRBJ2-1,NA,NA,TGTGCCAGCAGCTTAATAGCGGTATACAATGAGCAGTTCTTC,CASSLIAVYNEQFF
TRBV6-1,TRBJ1-2,NA,TRBD1,TGTGCCAGCGAACAGGGGGACTATGGCTACACCTTC,CASEQGDYGYTF
TRBV15,TRBJ1-2,few,TRBD1,TGTGCCACCAGCAGATCCCTGACAGGGGTAGAGGGCTACACCTTC,CATSRSLTGVEGYTF
TRBV7-9,TRBJ2-3,NA,NA,TGTGCCAGCAGCCGCGGGGGAGGGGGACAAGATACGCAGTATTTT,CASSRGGGGQDTQYF
TRBV18,TRBJ1-5,NA,TRBD1,TGTGCCAGCTCTCCCGGGACAGACAATCAGCCCCAGCATTTT,CASSPGTDNQPQHF
TRBV19,TRBJ1-1,NA,TRBD1,TGTGCCAGTAGTCCCGGGACAGGGGTAGCCACTGAAGCTTTCTTT,CASSPGTGVATEAFF
TRBV28,TRBJ2-1,few,TRBD2,TGTGCCAGCAGGGGGTATAGCGGGAGAGTTGGTGAGCAGTTCTTC,CASRGYSGRVGEQFF
TRBV4-1,TRBJ2-7,few,TRBD1,TGCGCCAGCAGCCAAGACGGACAGGGTTTCCCCGAGCAGTACTTC,CASSQDGQGFPEQYF
TRBV15,TRBJ2-7,NA,NA,TGTGCCACCAGCGGAACACAGGGTTTCTCCTACGAGCAGTACTTC,CATSGTQGFSYEQYF
TRBV5-6,TRBJ1-2,NA,NA,TGTGCCAGCAGCGAGGCCCAACAGGTCATGGGGAATGGCTACACCTTC,CASSEAQQVMGNGYTF
TRBV2,TRBJ2-7,NA,NA,TGTGCCAGCAGTATGGAGGGTAGCGAGCAGTACTTC,CASSMEGSEQYF
TRBV7-2,TRBJ2-1,NA,TRBD2,TGTGCCAGCAGCCCGTCGACTAGCGGCCCAGAGCAGTTCTTC,CASSPSTSGPEQFF
TRBV19,TRBJ1-4,NA,NA,TGTGCCAGTAGTATCCGGACAAAGGTGATCGAAAAACTGTTTTTT,CASSIRTKVIEKLFF
TRBV4-1,TRBJ1-2,NA,NA,TGCGCCAGCAGCCAAGACGGGGGCTATGGCTACACCTTC,CASSQDGGYGYTF
TRBV7-6,TRBJ1-1,NA,NA,TGTGCCGGTACGACCGAATCGGGCACTGAAGCTTTCTTT,CAGTTESGTEAFF
TRBV19,TRBJ2-7,NA,NA,TGTGCCAGTAGTATAGGTCACTTACTCCACGAGCAGTACTTC,CASSIGHLLHEQYF
TRBV28,TRBJ1-4,NA,NA,TGTGCCAGCAGTTTTAGGACAGCCTCCATCCCAAATGAAAAACTGTTTTTT,CASSFRTASIPNEKLFF
TRBV28,TRBJ2-7,NA,TRBD2,TGTGCCAGCAGTCCACCCAGGACTAGCGTCTTCGACGAGCAGTACTTC,CASSPPRTSVFDEQYF